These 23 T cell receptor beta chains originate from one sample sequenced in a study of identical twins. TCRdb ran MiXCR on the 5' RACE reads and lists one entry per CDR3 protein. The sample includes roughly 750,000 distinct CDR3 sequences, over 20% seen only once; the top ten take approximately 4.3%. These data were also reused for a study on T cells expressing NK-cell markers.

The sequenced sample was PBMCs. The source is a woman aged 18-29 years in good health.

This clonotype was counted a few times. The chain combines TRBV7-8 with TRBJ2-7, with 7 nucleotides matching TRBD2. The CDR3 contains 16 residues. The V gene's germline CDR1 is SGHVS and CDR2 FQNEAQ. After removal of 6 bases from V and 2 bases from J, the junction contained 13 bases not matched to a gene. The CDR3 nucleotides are TGTGCCAGCAGTCCCCGCCGACTAGCACACCCCTACGAGCAGTACTTC. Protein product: CASSPRRLAHPYEQYF.

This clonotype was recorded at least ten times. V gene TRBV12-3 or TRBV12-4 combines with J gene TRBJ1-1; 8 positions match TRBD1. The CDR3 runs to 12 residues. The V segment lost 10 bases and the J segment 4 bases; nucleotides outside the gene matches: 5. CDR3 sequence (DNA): TGTGCCACTAGAGACAGGGGCACTGAAGCTTTCTTT. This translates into CATRDRGTEAFF.

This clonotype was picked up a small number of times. CDR3 sequence reads: CASSSLRLTDTQYF. The CDR3 DNA reads TGTGCCAGCAGCTCACTACGGCTCACAGATACGCAGTATTTT. V usage is TRBV7-2 and J usage is TRBJ2-3; no definite D call. Trimming took 4 bases from V and 2 from J, leaving 10 bases between them. The CDR3 loop spans 14 amino acids. Germline V gives CDR1 SGHTA, CDR2 FQGNSA.

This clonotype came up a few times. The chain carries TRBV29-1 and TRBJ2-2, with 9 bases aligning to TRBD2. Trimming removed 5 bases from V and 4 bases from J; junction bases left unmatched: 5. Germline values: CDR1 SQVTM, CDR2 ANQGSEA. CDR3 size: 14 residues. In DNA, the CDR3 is TGCAGCGTTAAGCGGGAGGTGGGCACCGGGGAGCTGTTTTTT. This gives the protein CSVKREVGTGELFF.

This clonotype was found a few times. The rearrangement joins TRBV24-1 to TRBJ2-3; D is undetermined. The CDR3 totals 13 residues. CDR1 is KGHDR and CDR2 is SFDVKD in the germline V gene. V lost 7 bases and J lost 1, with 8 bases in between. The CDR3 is CATSRRGTDTQYF. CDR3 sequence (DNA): TGTGCCACCAGCAGAAGGGGCACAGATACGCAGTATTTT.

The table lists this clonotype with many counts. CDR3: CASSYRQGNTEAFF. The CDR3 nucleotides read TGTGCCAGCAGTTACCGCCAGGGAAACACTGAAGCTTTCTTT. The chain recombines TRBV6-5 with TRBJ1-1; a weak D match, TRBD1 (5 bases). CDR3 size: 14 residues. The V end lost 2 bases, the J end lost 2 bases, and 9 bases lay between the germline ends. Per the germline V gene, CDR1 is MNHEY and CDR2 is SVGAGI.

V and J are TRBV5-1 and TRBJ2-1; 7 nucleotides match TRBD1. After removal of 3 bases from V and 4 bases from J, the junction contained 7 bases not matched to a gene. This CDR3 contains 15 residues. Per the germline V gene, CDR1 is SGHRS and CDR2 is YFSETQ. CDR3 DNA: TGCGCCAGCAGCTCTTCCGGGACAGAATACAATGAGCAGTTCTTC. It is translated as CASSSSGTEYNEQFF.

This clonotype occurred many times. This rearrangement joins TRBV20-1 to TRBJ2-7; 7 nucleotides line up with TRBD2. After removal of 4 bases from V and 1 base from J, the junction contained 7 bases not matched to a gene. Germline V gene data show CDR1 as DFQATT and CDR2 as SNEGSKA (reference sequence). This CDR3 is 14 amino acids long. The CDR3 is CSATPGLPSYEQYF. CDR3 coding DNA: TGCAGTGCTACCCCGGGACTACCATCCTACGAGCAGTACTTC.

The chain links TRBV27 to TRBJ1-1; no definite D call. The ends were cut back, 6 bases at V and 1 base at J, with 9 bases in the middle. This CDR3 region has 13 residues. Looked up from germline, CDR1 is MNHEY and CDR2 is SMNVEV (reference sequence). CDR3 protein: CASSPEWNTEAFF. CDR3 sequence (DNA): TGTGCCAGCAGCCCTGAGTGGAACACTGAAGCTTTCTTT.

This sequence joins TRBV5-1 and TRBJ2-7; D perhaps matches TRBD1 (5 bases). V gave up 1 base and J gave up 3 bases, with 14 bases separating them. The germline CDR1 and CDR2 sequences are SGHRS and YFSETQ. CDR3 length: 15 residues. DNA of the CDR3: TGCGCCAGCAGCTTGTATCCGGCAGGGTTCTACGAGCAGTACTTC. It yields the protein CASSLYPAGFYEQYF.

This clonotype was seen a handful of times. Written as DNA, the CDR3 is TGCAGTGCTAGGGATGGGTTGGAAACCGGGGAGCTGTTTTTT. This codes for CSARDGLETGELFF. The rearrangement uses TRBV20-1 and TRBJ2-2; D gene uncertain. V gave up 3 bases and J gave up 5 bases, with 13 bases separating them. The germline gives CDR1 DFQATT, CDR2 SNEGSKA (reference sequence). There are 14 residues in the CDR3.

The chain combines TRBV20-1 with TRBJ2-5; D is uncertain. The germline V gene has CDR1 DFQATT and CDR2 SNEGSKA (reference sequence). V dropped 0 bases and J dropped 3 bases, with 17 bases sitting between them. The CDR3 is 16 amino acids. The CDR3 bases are TGCAGTGCTAGAGATCCGAACACGGTGGCCGAAGAGACCCAGTACTTC. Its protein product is CSARDPNTVAEETQYF.

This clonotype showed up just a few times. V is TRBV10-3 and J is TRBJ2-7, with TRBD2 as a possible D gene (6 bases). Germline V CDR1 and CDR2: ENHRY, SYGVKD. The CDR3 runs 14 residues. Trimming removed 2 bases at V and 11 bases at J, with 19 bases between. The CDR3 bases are TGTGCCATCAGTGAGACCCCCGGGACTGAAGAAGAGTACTTC. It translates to CAISETPGTEEEYF.

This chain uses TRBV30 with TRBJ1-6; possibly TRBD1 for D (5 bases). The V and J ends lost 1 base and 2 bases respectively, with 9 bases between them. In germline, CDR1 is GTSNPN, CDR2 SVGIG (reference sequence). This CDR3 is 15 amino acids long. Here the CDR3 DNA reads TGTGCCTGGAGTGGGGGGGTGGCCTATAATTCACCCCTCCACTTT. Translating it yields CAWSGGVAYNSPLHF.

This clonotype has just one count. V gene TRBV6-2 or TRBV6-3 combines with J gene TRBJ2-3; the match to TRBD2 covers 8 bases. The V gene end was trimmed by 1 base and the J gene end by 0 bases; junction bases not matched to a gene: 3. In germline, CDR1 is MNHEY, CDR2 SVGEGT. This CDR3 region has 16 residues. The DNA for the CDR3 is TGTGCCAGCAGTTACTGGCGGGGGGCGAGCACAGATACGCAGTATTTT. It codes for CASSYWRGASTDTQYF.

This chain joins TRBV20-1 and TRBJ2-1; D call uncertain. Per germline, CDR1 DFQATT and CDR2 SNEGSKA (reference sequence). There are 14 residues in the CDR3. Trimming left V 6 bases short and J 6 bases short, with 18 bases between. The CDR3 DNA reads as TGCAGTGCACCCCGGCACTACCCCAGCAATGAGCAGTTCTTC. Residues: CSAPRHYPSNEQFF.

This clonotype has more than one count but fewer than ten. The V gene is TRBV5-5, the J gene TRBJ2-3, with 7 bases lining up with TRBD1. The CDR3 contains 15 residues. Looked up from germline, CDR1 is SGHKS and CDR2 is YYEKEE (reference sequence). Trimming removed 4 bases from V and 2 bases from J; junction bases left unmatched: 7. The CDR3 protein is CASSRQGPDTDTQYF. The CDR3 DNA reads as TGTGCCAGCAGCAGACAGGGACCCGACACAGATACGCAGTATTTT.

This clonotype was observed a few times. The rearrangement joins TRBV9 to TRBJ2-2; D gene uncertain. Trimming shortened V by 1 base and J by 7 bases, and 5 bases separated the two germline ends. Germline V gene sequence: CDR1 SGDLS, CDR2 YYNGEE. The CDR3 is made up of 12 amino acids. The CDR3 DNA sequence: TGTGCCAGCAGCGTATCTAGCGGGGAGCTGTTTTTT. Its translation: CASSVSSGELFF.

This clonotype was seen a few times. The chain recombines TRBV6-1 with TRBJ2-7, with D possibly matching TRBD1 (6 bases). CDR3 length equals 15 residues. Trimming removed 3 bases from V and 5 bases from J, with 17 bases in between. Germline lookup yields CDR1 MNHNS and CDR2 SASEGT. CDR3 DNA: TGTGCCAGCAGTGAGCAACAGGGTAACTACCACGAGCAGTACTTC. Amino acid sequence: CASSEQQGNYHEQYF.

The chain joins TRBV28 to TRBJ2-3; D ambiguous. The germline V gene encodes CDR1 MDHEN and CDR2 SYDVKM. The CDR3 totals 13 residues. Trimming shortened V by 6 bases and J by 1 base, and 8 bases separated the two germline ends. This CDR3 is CASSNPGTDTQYF. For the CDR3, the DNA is TGTGCCAGCAGCAACCCAGGCACAGATACGCAGTATTTT.

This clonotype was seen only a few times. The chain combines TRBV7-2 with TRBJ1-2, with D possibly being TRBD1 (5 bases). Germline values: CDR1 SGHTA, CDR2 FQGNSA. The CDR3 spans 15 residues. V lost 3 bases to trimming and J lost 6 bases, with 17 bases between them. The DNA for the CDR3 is TGTGCCAGCAGCTTCACTGGGTCAGGGTTGGATGGCTACACCTTC. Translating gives CASSFTGSGLDGYTF.

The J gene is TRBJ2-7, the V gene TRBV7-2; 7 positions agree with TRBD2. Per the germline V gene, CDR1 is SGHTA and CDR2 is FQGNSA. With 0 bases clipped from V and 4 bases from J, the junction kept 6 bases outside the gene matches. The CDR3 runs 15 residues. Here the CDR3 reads CASSLAARESYEQYF. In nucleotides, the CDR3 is TGTGCCAGCAGCTTAGCGGCGCGGGAGTCATACGAGCAGTACTTC.

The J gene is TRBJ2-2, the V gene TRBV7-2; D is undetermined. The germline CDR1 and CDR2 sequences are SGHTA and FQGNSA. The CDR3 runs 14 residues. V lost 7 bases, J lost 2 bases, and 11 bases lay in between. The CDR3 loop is CASNRLRNTGELFF. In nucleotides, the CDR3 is TGTGCCAGCAACCGCCTTCGTAACACCGGGGAGCTGTTTTTT.